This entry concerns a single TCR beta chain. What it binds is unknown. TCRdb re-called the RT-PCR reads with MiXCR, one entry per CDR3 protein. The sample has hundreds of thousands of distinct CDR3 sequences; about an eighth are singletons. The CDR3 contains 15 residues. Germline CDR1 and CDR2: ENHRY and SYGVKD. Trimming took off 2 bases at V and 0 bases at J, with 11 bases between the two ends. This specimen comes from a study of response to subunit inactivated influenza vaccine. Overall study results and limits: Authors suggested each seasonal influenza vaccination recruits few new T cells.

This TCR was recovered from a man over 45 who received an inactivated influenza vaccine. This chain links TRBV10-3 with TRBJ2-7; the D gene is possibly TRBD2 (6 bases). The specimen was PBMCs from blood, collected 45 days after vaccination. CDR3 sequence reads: CAISEGGISSYEQYF. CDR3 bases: TGTGCCATCAGTGAGGGGGGGATAAGCTCCTACGAGCAGTACTTC.